The 15 T cell receptor beta chains below all came from one sample that was sequenced in a study of blood T cell repertoires in COVID-19. Generated by immunoSEQ multiplex PCR, the TCRdb table keeps only in-frame clones and is missing some. This repertoire shows about 200,000 clones, 80% to 90% found once; its top ten account for 3.5% to 4%. Sequencing input: PBMCs or T cells enriched from blood (not recorded which). The receptor set was obtained from a woman between 40 and 55 years old with acute COVID-19.

This clone has only a few counts. The gene calls are TRBV11-2 and TRBJ2-1; TRBD2 matches 7 bases. The CDR3 sequence is 15 residues long. From germline, CDR1 is SGHAT and CDR2 FQNNGV. Trimming cost V 5 bases and J 2 bases; bases outside gene matches: 6. The CDR3 reads CASSLTSAPYNEQFF. The CDR3 DNA reads TGTGCCAGCAGCCTCACTAGCGCACCCTACAATGAGCAGTTCTTC.

V gene TRBV28 combines with J gene TRBJ2-7, with a weak D call TRBD2 (7 bases). The length of the CDR3 is 13 residues. CDR1 is MDHEN, CDR2 SYDVKM, per germline. V lost 3 bases and J 6 bases, leaving 12 bases between the germline ends. In nucleotides, the CDR3 is TGTGCCAGCAGTTTCTGGGAGGGGGGCGAGCAGTACTTC. Its translation is CASSFWEGGEQYF.

The genes are TRBV2 and TRBJ2-3, with D maybe TRBD1 (6 bases). Looked up from germline, CDR1 is SNHLY and CDR2 is FYNNEI. The CDR3 has 13 amino acids. Trimming cost V 4 bases and J 2 bases, with 7 bases left between them. CDR3 in amino acids: CASSGDTTDTQYF. The DNA of the CDR3 is TGTGCCAGCAGTGGGGACACCACAGATACGCAGTATTTT.

This chain uses TRBV10-1 with TRBJ2-1; TRBD1 matches 8 bases. Losses at the gene ends were 0 bases for V and 8 bases for J; bases not matched to a gene: 6. The length of the CDR3 is 15 residues. Germline V gene lookup returns CDR1 WNHNN and CDR2 SYGVQD (reference sequence). The CDR3 protein is CASSESWTGYDEQFF. In nucleotides, the CDR3 is TGCGCCAGCAGTGAGTCGTGGACAGGGTACGATGAGCAGTTCTTC.

This clone was counted once. The chain carries TRBV7-2 and TRBJ1-1, with D possibly TRBD1 on 6 matching bases. This CDR3 has 14 amino acids. Germline-derived CDR1 and CDR2 are SGHTA and FQGNSA. The V end was cut by 3 bases, the J end by 4 bases, with 12 bases between. The CDR3 here is CASSFQGPGTEAFF. For the CDR3, the DNA is TGTGCCAGCAGCTTTCAGGGGCCTGGCACTGAAGCTTTCTTT.

The chain employs TRBV28 and TRBJ2-1; 12 bases line up with TRBD2. The V and J ends lost 5 bases and 3 bases, in that order; junction bases with no gene match: 8. Looked up from germline, CDR1 is MDHEN and CDR2 is SYDVKM. This CDR3 has 17 residues. This CDR3 is CASSPSWTSGIYNEQFF. The CDR3 region has the DNA TGTGCCAGCAGTCCGTCATGGACTAGCGGGATCTACAATGAGCAGTTCTTC.

V and J are TRBV3-1 (or the pseudogene TRBV3-2) and TRBJ2-7; D unclear. The germline V gene encodes CDR1 LGHDT and CDR2 YNNKEL (reference sequence). This CDR3 spans 13 amino acids. Trimming removed 1 base from V and 6 bases from J, with 10 bases in between. The CDR3 coding sequence is TGTGCCAGCAGCCAAGGTCAGTTCCGCGAGCAGTACTTC. As protein: CASSQGQFREQYF.

J is TRBJ2-1 and V is TRBV2, with D possibly being TRBD2 (5 bases). The CDR3 runs to 16 residues. Germline values: CDR1 SNHLY, CDR2 FYNNEI. The V gene lost 3 bases and the J gene lost 6 bases, with 18 bases spanning the gap. CDR3 in amino acids: CASSDLREVGGNEQFF. The CDR3, as DNA: TGTGCCAGCAGTGATCTCCGGGAAGTTGGAGGCAATGAGCAGTTCTTC. The complete variable domain, with remaining parts taken from reference TRBV2 and TRBJ2-1, reads EPEVTQTPSHQVTQMGQEVILRCVPISNHLYFYWYRQILGQKVEFLVSFYNNEISEKSEIFDDQFSVERPDGSNFTLKIRSTKLEDSAMYFCASSDLREVGGNEQFFGPGTRLTVL.

This chain connects TRBV7-9 to TRBJ2-1; 16 bases map to TRBD2. CDR1 SEHNR and CDR2 FQNEAQ come from the germline V gene (reference sequence). The CDR3 spans 16 residues. Trimming at V came to 6 bases and at J to 5 bases, leaving 4 bases not matched to a gene. CDR3 in amino acids: CASREGLAGGHNEQFF. In nucleotides, the CDR3 is TGTGCCAGCAGAGAGGGACTAGCGGGAGGGCACAATGAGCAGTTCTTC.

The chain couples TRBV5-4 to TRBJ1-6; no firm D call. The CDR3 runs 15 residues. The V end was cut by 2 bases, the J end by 7 bases, with 13 bases between. CDR1 and CDR2 (germline): SGHNT, YYREEE (reference sequence). Here the CDR3 DNA reads TGTGCCAGCAGCTTTTGGGCCAAACGGAATTCACCCCTCCACTTT. Translating it yields CASSFWAKRNSPLHF.

The V and J genes are TRBV5-5 and TRBJ2-1, with D perhaps matching TRBD2 (5 bases). The CDR3 extends over 15 amino acids. The V end lost 5 bases, the J end lost 8 bases, and 20 bases lay between the germline ends. CDR1 SGHKS and CDR2 YYEKEE come from the germline V gene (reference sequence). CDR3 DNA: TGTGCCAGCAGTCCGATCCCGACGTACGGGGATGAGCAGTTCTTC. Translated, it gives CASSPIPTYGDEQFF.

The chain carries TRBV25-1 and TRBJ2-5; possible D gene TRBD2, 6 bases. Germline CDR1 and CDR2: MGHDK and SYGVNS. The CDR3 contains 17 residues. Trimming took 2 bases from V and 2 from J, leaving 18 bases between them. As DNA, the CDR3 is TGTGCCAGCAGTGAAGTTGGTGGGGCGGGGCGGCAAGAGACCCAGTACTTC. This sequence encodes CASSEVGGAGRQETQYF.

The genes are TRBV7-2 and TRBJ1-6; D is perhaps TRBD1 (5 bases). CDR1 and CDR2 (germline): SGHTA, FQGNSA. The length of the CDR3 is 16 residues. Trimming left V 0 bases short and J 4 bases short, with 10 bases between. This chain's CDR3 is CASSLAGGTYNSPLHF. DNA of the CDR3: TGTGCCAGCAGCTTAGCGGGAGGGACGTATAATTCACCCCTCCACTTT.

This clone was seen only a few times. For the CDR3, the DNA is TGCAGCGTTGGGGCTAGCAACACCTACGAGCAGTACTTC. Translating it yields CSVGASNTYEQYF. The chain combines TRBV29-1 with TRBJ2-7, with D perhaps TRBD2 (5 bases). V gave up 4 bases and J gave up 2 bases, with 12 bases separating them. Per germline, CDR1 SQVTM and CDR2 ANQGSEA. CDR3 size: 13 residues.

V gene TRBV7-2 combines with J gene TRBJ2-5; tentative D call: TRBD2 (6 bases). V lost 11 bases to trimming and J lost 5 bases, with 15 bases between them. The CDR3 has 12 amino acids. Per the germline V gene, CDR1 is SGHTA and CDR2 is FQGNSA. CDR3 sequence reads: CASRAGMETQYF. The DNA for the CDR3 is TGTGCCTCCAGGGCGGGGATGGAGACCCAGTACTTC.